The entry below describes one TCR beta chain. Antigen: not known. This CDR3 contains 13 residues. V lost 3 bases to trimming and J lost 6 bases, with 9 bases between them. CDR1 is SEHNR and CDR2 is FQNEAQ in the germline V gene (reference sequence). The sample comes from a study of identical twins. Findings and caveats of the study: A cross-sectional statistical analysis, not follow-up of the same donors, supported the conclusions. High-abundance cord blood beta clonotypes had fewer insertions; memory repertoires showed none.

TCRdb passed the 5' RACE reads through MiXCR, listing each CDR3 protein once. The data show 450,000 or so distinct CDR3 sequences, 12% to 15% seen once. In addition, the sample was reused for a study of yellow fever vaccine responses in identical twins.

The specimen sequenced was CD4+ T cells sorted from blood. This sequence was found in a woman aged 18 to 35 in good health. This chain links TRBV7-9 with TRBJ2-1; D remains unclear. The CDR3, as DNA: TGTGCCAGCAGCTTTAAGGACCTCAATGAGCAGTTCTTC. Amino acids: CASSFKDLNEQFF.